This T cell receptor beta chain was found in a study of T cell repertoires in cytomegalovirus infection. At the level of the study: Both a matching HLA type and CMV infection were indicated by public TCR beta signatures.

This clonotype was detected a few times. Its specificity is not known. Whole-study results and caveats: Totalled public TCR beta family frequency picked out people who carried CMV plus the relevant HLA. Clonotype analysis showed dominance of the ex vivo response by HLA-C-restricted CMV-specific TCR beta clonotypes.

TCRdb re-analysed the reads in MiXCR, keeping a single row per CDR3 protein. The repertoire has about 470,000 distinct CDR3 sequences, roughly 42% of them found once; the top ten carry 40% to 50%. CDR3 length equals 13 residues. The V end was cut by 0 bases, the J end by 0 bases, with 6 bases between. Germline assignment: CDR1 DFQATT and CDR2 SNEGSKA (reference sequence). This chain uses TRBV20-1 with TRBJ2-7, with no clear D. Sequenced material: cultured PBMCs, taken from culture after CMV antigen stimulation. The receptor was isolated from a human donor in good health (CMV status not recorded). Some clones in this sample may be carry-over from other donors' samples. The CDR3 DNA follows: TGCAGTGCTAGAGATCTTAACTCCTACGAGCAGTACTTC. It encodes CSARDLNSYEQYF.